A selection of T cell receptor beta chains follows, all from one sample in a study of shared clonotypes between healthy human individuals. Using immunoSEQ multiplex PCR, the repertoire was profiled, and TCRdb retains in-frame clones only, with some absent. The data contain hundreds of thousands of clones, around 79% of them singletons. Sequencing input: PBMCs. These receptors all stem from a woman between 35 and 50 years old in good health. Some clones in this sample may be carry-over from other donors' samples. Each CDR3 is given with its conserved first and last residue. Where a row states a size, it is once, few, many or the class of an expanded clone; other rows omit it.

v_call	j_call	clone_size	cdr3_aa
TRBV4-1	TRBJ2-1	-	CASSRRGGTLLAGGSGNEQFF
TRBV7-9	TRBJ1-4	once	CASSSYRGGANEKLFF
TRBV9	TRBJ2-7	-	CASSVEGTGGREQYF
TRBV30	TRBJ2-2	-	CACTPAGPANTGELFF
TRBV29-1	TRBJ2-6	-	CSVEDRGANVLTF
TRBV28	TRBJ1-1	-	CASSFPSSTEAFF
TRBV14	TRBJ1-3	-	CASSQDRPVSADTIYF
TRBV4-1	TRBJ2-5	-	CASSLPGTGGETQYF
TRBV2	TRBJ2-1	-	CASSEALRLAGTQQFF
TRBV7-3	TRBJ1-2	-	CASSLTGPGRITF